This T cell receptor (beta chain) was identified during a study of PD-L1 blockade in urothelial cancer. Across the study: Atezolizumab therapy began for patients around 2014, dosed at 1,200 mg intravenously every 3 weeks.

Sample time point: pretreatment peripheral blood. Sequenced by immunoSEQ multiplex PCR; TCRdb stores in-frame clones only, minus some. The sample carries about 81,000 clones, 89% recorded once. After removal of 6 bases from V and 4 bases from J, the junction contained 3 bases not matched to a gene. Germline CDR1 reads MRHNA; CDR2 reads SNTAGT. This CDR3 has 13 residues. V and J are TRBV6-4 and TRBJ2-7; 10 bases map to TRBD1. The sequenced sample was PBMCs, obtained around atezolizumab (anti-PD-L1) treatment. The TCR sequence derives from a woman older than 75 with urothelial cancer. CDR3 in DNA: TGTGCCAGCAGCCGGGACAGGGGTTACGAGCAGTACTTC. This gives the protein CASSRDRGYEQYF.